Many counts were recorded for the clone carrying this TCR beta chain. Each ophthalmopathy patient scored at least 3 on the Clinical Activity Score and at least 4 on NOSPECS grade, with duration under 3 months. The V end lost 5 bases, the J end lost 5 bases, and 21 bases lay between the germline ends. There are 16 residues in the CDR3. Germline CDR1 is MDHEN and CDR2 is SYDVKM. This specimen belongs to a study of T cells in Graves' hyperthyroidism and ophthalmopathy. The TCR beta CDR3 regions underwent amplification using RNA transcripts as the source. HTBI primers were employed in a first-round RT-PCR of the TCR CDR3. TCRdb itself ran the multiplex PCR reads through MiXCR, one entry per CDR3 protein. The sample includes around 600,000 distinct CDR3 sequences, 13% to 15% of them seen just once.

The receptor was isolated from a woman aged 50 to 65 with Graves' ophthalmopathy. The V gene is TRBV28, the J gene TRBJ2-5; tentatively, D is TRBD2 (7 bases). The sequenced sample was blood. CDR3: CASSKGDYLEFETQYF. The CDR3, as DNA: TGTGCCAGCAGTAAGGGGGACTACTTAGAATTCGAGACCCAGTACTTC.